The 2 T cell receptor beta chains reported below all come from one sample, sequenced in a study of blood T cell repertoires in COVID-19 (dated by TCRdb to 2020 to 2021). Library creation used the immunoSEQ multiplex PCR assay. The table was pulled from immuneACCESS by TCRdb, which kept in-frame rearrangements only. Such tables lose some clones; where checked, under half of the loss comes from unresolved V genes, and the rest has no known cause. Counted in this sample were roughly 100,000 clones; 80% to 90% of them appeared once. Around 3.5% of the sample goes to the ten largest clones. The sequencing sample was made of peripheral blood. Receptor source: a human donor in a cohort sampled during active COVID-19.

The CDR3 DNA follows: TGTGCCAGCACTACGGACAGGTTTGGCGAGCAGTACTTC. Translation gives CASTTDRFGEQYF. The chain combines TRBV28 with TRBJ2-7; 7 bases fit TRBD1. V lost 7 bases to trimming and J lost 6 bases; unmatched junction nucleotides: 9. The germline V gene encodes CDR1 MDHEN and CDR2 SYDVKM. The CDR3 spans 13 residues.

J is TRBJ1-3 and V is TRBV18, with 11 bases matching TRBD1. Trimming removed 3 bases from V and 5 bases from J; junction bases left unmatched: 3. CDR1 and CDR2 (germline): KGHSH, LQKENI. The CDR3 extends over 15 amino acids. DNA of the CDR3: TGTGCCAGCTCACCCGGACAGGGGGCTCGAAACACCATATATTTT. This gives the protein CASSPGQGARNTIYF.